A selection of T cell receptor beta chains follows, all from one sample in a study of graft-versus-host responses after intestinal transplantation. Their target antigens are unknown. TCRdb keeps only in-frame clones here, not all; method: immunoSEQ multiplex PCR. The sample holds over 80,000 clones; 85% to 95% are singletons and the top ten take about 0.44%. Here the sequenced sample was unstimulated CD8+ T cells sorted from spleen or lymph node cells, taken before transplant. The receptors originated from a human donor who was the organ donor for an intestinal transplant. Both conserved end residues are part of each CDR3. The D gene is left open where the match is weak. Size tells how often a clone was seen (once, few, many) or the class of an expanded clone, and some rows leave it out.

DNA,CDR3,size,D,J,V
TGTGCCAGCAGCCCAACTCACAGGGAGGGCACCGGGGAGCTGTTTTTT,CASSPTHREGTGELFF,NA,NA,TRBJ2-2,TRBV7-3
TGTGCCAGCAGCCAATCTCGGGAGTTTGGGATCTCCTACGAGCAGTACTTC,CASSQSREFGISYEQYF,NA,NA,TRBJ2-7,TRBV7-2
TGTGCCAGCAGCTTAGGGGGCTCCGGGGAGCTGTTTTTT,CASSLGGSGELFF,NA,NA,TRBJ2-2,TRBV7-3
TGTGCCAGCAGCCAACCCGGGGGAGCCCCAAGCGAGCAGTACTTC,CASSQPGGAPSEQYF,NA,NA,TRBJ2-7,TRBV4-2
TGTGCCAGCAGCTTTCGTGGACAGTCGTATTATGGCTACACCTTC,CASSFRGQSYYGYTF,NA,NA,TRBJ1-2,TRBV7-9
TGTGCCAGCAGTGAACGCGGGGGCCAGGGCAATGAGCAGTTCTTC,CASSERGGQGNEQFF,NA,NA,TRBJ2-1,TRBV2
TGTGCCAGCAGCTCCCGGGAACACTGTAGCTCCTACGAGCAGTACTTC,CASSSREHCSSYEQYF,once,NA,TRBJ2-7,TRBV11-3
TGTGCCAGCAGTGAAGGGGACCGGGAGGTGGACTATGGCTACACCTTC,CASSEGDREVDYGYTF,NA,NA,TRBJ1-2,TRBV6-1
TGTGCCAGTAGTAGACAGGGTTCAAGCCACAATGAGCAGTTCTTC,CASSRQGSSHNEQFF,NA,TRBD1,TRBJ2-1,TRBV19
TGCGCCAGCAGCCTTGGGACAGGGGCGGGAGAGCAGTACTTC,CASSLGTGAGEQYF,NA,TRBD1,TRBJ2-7,TRBV4-1
TGTGCCTGCACAGGACAGTCCTACGAGCAGTACTTC,CACTGQSYEQYF,NA,NA,TRBJ2-7,TRBV7-9
TGTGCCGCACCGGGGTTCGGTTTCGCTAACTATGGCTACACCTTC,CAAPGFGFANYGYTF,once,NA,TRBJ1-2,TRBV30
TGCAGCGTCCCCATGGACAGGGCCTATGGCTACACCTTC,CSVPMDRAYGYTF,NA,TRBD1,TRBJ1-2,TRBV29-1
TGTGCCAGCAGTTCCGGGACAGGGGTCTACGAGCAGTACTTC,CASSSGTGVYEQYF,NA,TRBD1,TRBJ2-7,TRBV6-6
TGTGCCAGCAGCTTAGTAGCGGGTGCTGAAGCTTTCTTT,CASSLVAGAEAFF,NA,NA,TRBJ1-1,TRBV7-9
TGTGCCAGCAGTTTGACACCTTTAGTTGAGCAGTACTTC,CASSLTPLVEQYF,NA,NA,TRBJ2-7,TRBV27
TGTGCCAGCAGTTTATCGTCCGGGGGTGGCACTGAAGCTTTCTTT,CASSLSSGGGTEAFF,NA,NA,TRBJ1-1,TRBV27
TGTGCCACCAGCCTGTGGACAGCTAATCAGCCCCAGCATTTT,CATSLWTANQPQHF,NA,NA,TRBJ1-5,TRBV15
TGTGCCAGCAGTGCGACAGCCTTAAGCAATCAGCCCCAGCATTTT,CASSATALSNQPQHF,NA,NA,TRBJ1-5,TRBV2
TGCGCCAGCAGCCCCAACCCCTGGGAGACGGACGGGGACACTGAAGCTTTCTTT,CASSPNPWETDGDTEAFF,NA,NA,TRBJ1-1,TRBV4-3
TGTGCCAGCACGGTAAGAACTGAAGCTTTCTTT,CASTVRTEAFF,NA,NA,TRBJ1-1,TRBV25-1
TGTGCCAGTAGTGCACCTCGGACTTACACAGATACGCAGTATTTT,CASSAPRTYTDTQYF,NA,NA,TRBJ2-3,TRBV19
TGTGCCAGCAGCTTGGGGACAGGGATTCCCGAGCAGTTCTTC,CASSLGTGIPEQFF,NA,TRBD1,TRBJ2-1,TRBV13
TGTGCCAGCAGCGTAGTCGCAGGGCGGGAGCAGTACTTC,CASSVVAGREQYF,NA,NA,TRBJ2-7,TRBV9
TGTGCCAGCAGCCTCCCCCCCGGGACAGTCCCCTCTGGAAACACCATATATTTT,CASSLPPGTVPSGNTIYF,NA,TRBD1,TRBJ1-3,TRBV4-2
TGCGCCAGCAGCCAAGAATGGCCAGGGGATAACTATGGCTACACCTTC,CASSQEWPGDNYGYTF,once,NA,TRBJ1-2,TRBV4-3
TGTGCCAGCAGTGAAGCGCAGGGGGCGGTTGGCTACACCTTC,CASSEAQGAVGYTF,NA,TRBD1,TRBJ1-2,TRBV6-1
TGTGCCAGCAGCCACCGCCAGAGACTAGCGGGGGGGCAAGAGACCCAGTACTTC,CASSHRQRLAGGQETQYF,once,TRBD2,TRBJ2-5,TRBV7-8
TGTGCCAGCAGCCCCGGGACAGGGACTTGGCGGGGGGCTTTCTTT,CASSPGTGTWRGAFF,NA,TRBD1,TRBJ1-1,TRBV13
TGTGCCAGCAGCCAACTCTCCTACGAGCAGTACTTC,CASSQLSYEQYF,NA,NA,TRBJ2-7,TRBV27
TGTGCCAGCAGTGTTACAGGGGGATTCCTGGGGAACTATGGCTACACCTTC,CASSVTGGFLGNYGYTF,NA,TRBD1,TRBJ1-2,TRBV2
TGTGCCTCAAGAGCGGGAGGGGAGCTGTTTTTT,CASRAGGELFF,once,TRBD2,TRBJ2-2,TRBV4-2
TGTGCCAGCAGTGGCCTAGCGGGGTGGCACGAGCAGTACTTC,CASSGLAGWHEQYF,NA,TRBD2,TRBJ2-7,TRBV6-1
TGTGCCAGCAGCGGCGGGACGGTAACTTTCTTT,CASSGGTVTFF,once,NA,TRBJ1-1,TRBV9
TGTGCCAGTAGAGTCGGGACAGGGGTCTCCTACGAGCAGTACTTC,CASRVGTGVSYEQYF,NA,TRBD1,TRBJ2-7,TRBV19
TGTGCCAGCAGCTTACCGGGACTAGCGGGGGCCCAAGAGACCCAGTACTTC,CASSLPGLAGAQETQYF,NA,TRBD2,TRBJ2-5,TRBV7-9
TGCGCCAGCAGCCAATGGGCAGGAAACTCCTACGAGCAGTACTTC,CASSQWAGNSYEQYF,once,NA,TRBJ2-7,TRBV4-3
TGTGCCAGCAGCTTAGGACGGGGGCAGCCCCAGCATTTT,CASSLGRGQPQHF,NA,NA,TRBJ1-5,TRBV13
TGTGCCAGCAGCTTAACAGGGGGCAGCACTGAAGCTTTCTTT,CASSLTGGSTEAFF,NA,TRBD1,TRBJ1-1,TRBV9
TGTGCCAGTAGTGTTGTAGCGACGACGGGCACTGAAGCTTTCTTT,CASSVVATTGTEAFF,NA,NA,TRBJ1-1,TRBV19
TGTGCCAGTAGTCATGGGACAGGGAGGACTGAAGCTTTCTTT,CASSHGTGRTEAFF,few,TRBD1,TRBJ1-1,TRBV19
TGCGCCAGCAGCCAAGATATCCTTAACTATGGCTACACCTTC,CASSQDILNYGYTF,NA,NA,TRBJ1-2,TRBV4-1
TGTGCCAGCCACAGCGGGGGGGGCGATGAGCAGTTCTTC,CASHSGGGDEQFF,NA,TRBD2,TRBJ2-1,TRBV19
TGCGCCAGCAGCCAAGAACAGGGGACCTACGAGCAGTACTTC,CASSQEQGTYEQYF,NA,TRBD1,TRBJ2-7,TRBV4-1
TGTGCCAGCAGCCCCCCCGGGACGGGGGGCACTGAAGCTTTCTTT,CASSPPGTGGTEAFF,NA,NA,TRBJ1-1,TRBV9
TGTGCCAGCACCCCGACAGGAATGACCTTTTCGGAAGCTTTCTTT,CASTPTGMTFSEAFF,NA,NA,TRBJ1-1,TRBV28
TGTGCCAGCAGACAGCATACCGGGGGGTCGGATACAGATACGCAGTATTTT,CASRQHTGGSDTDTQYF,NA,TRBD2,TRBJ2-3,TRBV5-4
TGTGCCAGCAGGCCTCCCGAGAGGGACTCCTACCCTTGGGGAAACACCATATATTTT,CASRPPERDSYPWGNTIYF,once,NA,TRBJ1-3,TRBV7-9
TGTGCCAGCAGCCAAAACGCCGGGACAGTTCATTCACCCCTCCACTTT,CASSQNAGTVHSPLHF,NA,TRBD1,TRBJ1-6,TRBV4-2
TGTGCCAGCAGCGCCCCTAGGACAGGGTTCGAGTATGGCTACACCTTC,CASSAPRTGFEYGYTF,NA,TRBD1,TRBJ1-2,TRBV9
TGTGCCAGCTCCGGGGGAGGGCGCGAGCAGTACTTC,CASSGGGREQYF,NA,TRBD2,TRBJ2-7,TRBV25-1
TGTGCCAGCAGCCACCGAGGCAGACCCTACGAGCAGTACTTC,CASSHRGRPYEQYF,NA,NA,TRBJ2-7,TRBV4-2
TGTGCCAGCAGATCGGGATCCGGGATAGACTATGGCTACACCTTC,CASRSGSGIDYGYTF,NA,NA,TRBJ1-2,TRBV2
TGTGCCTGGGGGTTACAGGTCTCTGGCACAGATACGCAGTATTTT,CAWGLQVSGTDTQYF,NA,NA,TRBJ2-3,TRBV30
TGTGCCAGCAGTTTAAACCGACGGGAGCAAGAGACCCAGTACTTC,CASSLNRREQETQYF,NA,NA,TRBJ2-5,TRBV28
TGCGCCAGCAGCCCCCGAGGTAGCGGTTCCTACGAGCAGTACTTC,CASSPRGSGSYEQYF,NA,NA,TRBJ2-7,TRBV4-3
TGTGCCAGCAGCTTATACGACAAGAACACTGAAGCTTTCTTT,CASSLYDKNTEAFF,NA,NA,TRBJ1-1,TRBV7-9